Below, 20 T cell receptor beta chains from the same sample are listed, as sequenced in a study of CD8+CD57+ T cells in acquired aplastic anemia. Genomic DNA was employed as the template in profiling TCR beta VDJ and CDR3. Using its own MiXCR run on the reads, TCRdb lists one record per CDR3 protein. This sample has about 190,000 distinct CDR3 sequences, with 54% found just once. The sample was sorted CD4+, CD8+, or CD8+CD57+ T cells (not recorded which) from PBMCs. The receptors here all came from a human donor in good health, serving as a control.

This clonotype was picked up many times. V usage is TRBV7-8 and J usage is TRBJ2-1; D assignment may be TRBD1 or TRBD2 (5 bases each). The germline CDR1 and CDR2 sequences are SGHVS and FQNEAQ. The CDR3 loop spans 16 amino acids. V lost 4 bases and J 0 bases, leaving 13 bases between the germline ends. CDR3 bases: TGTGCCAGCAGCTCAGGGATAGGGAGCTCCTACAATGAGCAGTTCTTC. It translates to CASSSGIGSSYNEQFF.

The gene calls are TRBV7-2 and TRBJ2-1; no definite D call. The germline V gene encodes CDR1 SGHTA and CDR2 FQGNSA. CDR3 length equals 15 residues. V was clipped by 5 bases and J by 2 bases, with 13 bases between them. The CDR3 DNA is TGTGCCAGCAGCCCATCGGACGGGCCCTACAATGAGCAGTTCTTC. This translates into CASSPSDGPYNEQFF.

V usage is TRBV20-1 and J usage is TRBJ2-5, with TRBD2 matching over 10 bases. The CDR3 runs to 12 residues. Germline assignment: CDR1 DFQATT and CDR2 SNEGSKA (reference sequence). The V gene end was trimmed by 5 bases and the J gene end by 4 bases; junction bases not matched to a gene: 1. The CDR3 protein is CSAPSGGETQYF. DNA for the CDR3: TGCAGTGCTCCTAGCGGGGGAGAGACCCAGTACTTC.

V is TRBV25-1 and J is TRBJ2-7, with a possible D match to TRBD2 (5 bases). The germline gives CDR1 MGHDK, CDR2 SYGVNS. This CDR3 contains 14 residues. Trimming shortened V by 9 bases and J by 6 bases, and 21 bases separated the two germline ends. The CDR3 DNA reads TGTGCCAGTAGTATGAGGGTTCCCCTCTGCGAGCAGTACTTC. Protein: CASSMRVPLCEQYF.

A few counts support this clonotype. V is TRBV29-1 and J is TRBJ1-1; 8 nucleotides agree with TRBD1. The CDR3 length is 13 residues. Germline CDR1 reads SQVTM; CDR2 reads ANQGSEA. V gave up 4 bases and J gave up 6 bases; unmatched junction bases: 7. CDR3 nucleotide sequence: TGCAGCGTTGGAGGGTCAGGGGGCCCTGAAGCTTTCTTT. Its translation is CSVGGSGGPEAFF.

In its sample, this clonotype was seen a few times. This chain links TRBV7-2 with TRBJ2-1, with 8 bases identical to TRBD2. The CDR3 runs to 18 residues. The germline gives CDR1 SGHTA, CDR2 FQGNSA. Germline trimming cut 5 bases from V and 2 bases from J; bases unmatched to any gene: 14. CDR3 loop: CASSPRFYSGEAYNEQFF. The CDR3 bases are TGTGCCAGCAGCCCCCGGTTCTATAGCGGGGAGGCCTACAATGAGCAGTTCTTC.

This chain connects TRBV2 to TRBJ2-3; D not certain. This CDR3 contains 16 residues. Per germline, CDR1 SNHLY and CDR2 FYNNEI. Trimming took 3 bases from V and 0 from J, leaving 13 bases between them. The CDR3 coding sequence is TGTGCCAGCAGTGATCCGGCGGTGGGTAGCACAGATACGCAGTATTTT. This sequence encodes CASSDPAVGSTDTQYF.

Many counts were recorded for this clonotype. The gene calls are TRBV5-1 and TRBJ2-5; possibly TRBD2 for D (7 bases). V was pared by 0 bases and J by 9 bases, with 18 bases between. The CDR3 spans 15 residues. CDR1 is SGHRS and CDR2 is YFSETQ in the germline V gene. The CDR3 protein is CASSLETGGSRAQYF. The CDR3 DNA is TGCGCCAGCAGCTTGGAAACGGGGGGCTCGAGGGCCCAGTACTTC.

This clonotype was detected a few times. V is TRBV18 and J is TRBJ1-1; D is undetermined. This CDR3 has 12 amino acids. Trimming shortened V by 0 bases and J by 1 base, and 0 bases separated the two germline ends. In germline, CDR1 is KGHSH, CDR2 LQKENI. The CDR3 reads CASSPPNTEAFF. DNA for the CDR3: TGTGCCAGCTCACCACCGAACACTGAAGCTTTCTTT.

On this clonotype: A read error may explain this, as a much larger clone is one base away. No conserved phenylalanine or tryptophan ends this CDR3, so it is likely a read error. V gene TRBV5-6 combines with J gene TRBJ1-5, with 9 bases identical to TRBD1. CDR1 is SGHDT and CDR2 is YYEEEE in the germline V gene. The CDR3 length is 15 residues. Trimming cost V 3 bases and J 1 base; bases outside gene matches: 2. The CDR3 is CASSSTGGSNQPQHS. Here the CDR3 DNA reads TGTGCCAGCAGCTCGACAGGGGGAAGCAATCAGCCCCAGCATTCT.

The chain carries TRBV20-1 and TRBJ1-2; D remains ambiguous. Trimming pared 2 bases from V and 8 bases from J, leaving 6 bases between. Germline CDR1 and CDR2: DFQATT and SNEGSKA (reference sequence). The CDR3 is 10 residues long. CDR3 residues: CSARIGGYTF. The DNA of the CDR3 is TGCAGTGCTAGAATTGGGGGCTACACCTTC.

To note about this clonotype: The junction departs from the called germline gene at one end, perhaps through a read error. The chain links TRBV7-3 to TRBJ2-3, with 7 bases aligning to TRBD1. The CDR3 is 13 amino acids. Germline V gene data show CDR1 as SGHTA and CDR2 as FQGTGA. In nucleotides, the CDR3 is TGCGCCAGCCGCTTCGTACAGGGGAATACGCAGTATTTT. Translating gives CASRFVQGNTQYF.

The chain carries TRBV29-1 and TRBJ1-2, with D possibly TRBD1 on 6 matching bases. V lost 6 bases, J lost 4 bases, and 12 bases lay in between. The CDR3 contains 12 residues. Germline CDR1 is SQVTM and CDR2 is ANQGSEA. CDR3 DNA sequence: TGCAGCGTCACAACAGGGCTCTATGGCTACACCTTC. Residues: CSVTTGLYGYTF.

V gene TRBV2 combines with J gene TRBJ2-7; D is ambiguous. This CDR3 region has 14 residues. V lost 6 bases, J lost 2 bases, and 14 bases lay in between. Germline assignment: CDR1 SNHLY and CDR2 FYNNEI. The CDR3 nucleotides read TGTGCCAGCAGAGCCTTGGCCGTAACCTACGAGCAGTACTTC. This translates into CASRALAVTYEQYF.

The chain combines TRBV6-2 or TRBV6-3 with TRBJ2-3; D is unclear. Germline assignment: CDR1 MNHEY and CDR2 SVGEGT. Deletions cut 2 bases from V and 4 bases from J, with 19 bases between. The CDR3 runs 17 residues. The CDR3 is CASSYTQTGVDPDTQYF. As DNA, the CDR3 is TGTGCCAGCAGTTACACCCAGACTGGGGTGGATCCAGATACGCAGTATTTT.

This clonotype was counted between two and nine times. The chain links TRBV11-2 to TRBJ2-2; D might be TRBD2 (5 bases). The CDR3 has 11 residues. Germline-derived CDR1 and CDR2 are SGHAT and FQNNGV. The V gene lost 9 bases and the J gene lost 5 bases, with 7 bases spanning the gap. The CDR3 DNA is TGTGCCAGTAGCGCAACCGGGGAGCTGTTTTTT. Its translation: CASSATGELFF.

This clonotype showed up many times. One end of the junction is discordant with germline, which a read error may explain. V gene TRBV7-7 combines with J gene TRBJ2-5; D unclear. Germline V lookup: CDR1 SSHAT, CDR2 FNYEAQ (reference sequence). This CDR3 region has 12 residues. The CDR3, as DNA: TGTGCTAGCAGCCCACCGTTGGAGACCCGGTACTTC. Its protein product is CASSPPLETRYF.

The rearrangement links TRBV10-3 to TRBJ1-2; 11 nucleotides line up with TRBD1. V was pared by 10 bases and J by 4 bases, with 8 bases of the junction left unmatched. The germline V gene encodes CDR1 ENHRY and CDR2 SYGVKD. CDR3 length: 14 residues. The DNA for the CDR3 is TGTGCCAGCAGAGGGACAGGGGGTATCTATGGCTACACCTTC. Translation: CASRGTGGIYGYTF.

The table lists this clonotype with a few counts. This chain's CDR3 is CASSASGEQYF. The CDR3 DNA is TGTGCCAGCAGCGCCTCGGGCGAGCAGTACTTC. The rearrangement joins TRBV9 to TRBJ2-7; D remains unclear. This CDR3 has 11 amino acids. Germline V gene lookup returns CDR1 SGDLS and CDR2 YYNGEE. V was trimmed by 3 bases and J by 6 bases, leaving 7 bases between them.

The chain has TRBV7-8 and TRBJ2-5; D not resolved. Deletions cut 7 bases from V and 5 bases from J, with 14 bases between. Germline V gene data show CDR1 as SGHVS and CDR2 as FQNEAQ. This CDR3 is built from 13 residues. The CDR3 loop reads CASTFYPEETQYF. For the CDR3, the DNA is TGTGCCAGCACCTTCTACCCGGAGGAGACCCAGTACTTC.